This TCR beta chain was documented in a study of cytomegalovirus exposure and HLA in healthy donors. The PCR ran on 60 Vbeta and 13 Jbeta primers. Profiling relied on immunoSEQ multiplex PCR, and the TCRdb table lists in-frame clones only, not all of them. Of around 94,000 clones detected, approximately 78% appear once; the ten largest clones hold 4.4%. The V and J ends lost 3 bases and 2 bases, in that order; junction bases with no gene match: 8. This CDR3 is 16 amino acids long. Germline V CDR1 and CDR2: SGHDN, FVKESK. This chain uses TRBV14 with TRBJ2-7; 9 positions agree with TRBD2. This clonotype originated in a male donor in good health and CMV-seropositive. Specimen: PBMCs. CDR3 bases: TGTGCCAGCAGCCAGGGTCTTCTAGCGGGGACCTACGAGCAGTACTTC. Translated: CASSQGLLAGTYEQYF.